This TCR beta chain was identified during a study of blood T cell repertoires in COVID-19. Overall study: Acute and convalescent COVID-19 samples came from the United States, Italy and Spain. In each case, the material was cDNA or gDNA derived from T cells, B-cell-depleted T cells, or PBMCs.

Trimming at V came to 3 bases and at J to 8 bases, leaving 10 bases not matched to a gene. CDR1 ENHRY and CDR2 SYGVKD come from the germline V gene. The CDR3 spans 16 residues. The table lists this clone with a few counts. Source study methods: Reference gene primer amplification in the assay estimated nucleated cell counts. The data were produced by immunoSEQ multiplex PCR, yet TCRdb's version contains in-frame clones alone and is incomplete. V, J and clone size are taken as reported in that table, and D and trimming were inferred from the DNA itself. This sample carries about 55,000 clones, around 84% of them seen once, and the ten largest clones take roughly 5.9%.

The TCR comes from a human donor in a cohort sampled during active or convalescent COVID-19. The specimen sequenced was peripheral blood. The chain recombines TRBV10-3 with TRBJ1-6, with 7 nucleotides matching TRBD1. The CDR3 DNA is TGTGCCATCAGTGAACCCGACAGGGCCCCCTATTCACCCCTCCACTTT. This sequence encodes CAISEPDRAPYSPLHF.